This T cell receptor beta chain was retrieved from a study of blood T cell repertoires in COVID-19. On the study more broadly: Whether acute or convalescent, the COVID-19 samples came from the United States, Italy and Spain. In each case, the material was cDNA or gDNA derived from T cells, B-cell-depleted T cells, or PBMCs.

Only in-frame clones appear in the TCRdb table, and some are missing; sequencing was by immunoSEQ multiplex PCR. The sample records 60,000 to 85,000 clones, more than 70% being singletons. The CDR3 is made up of 15 amino acids. In germline, CDR1 is SGHDN, CDR2 FVKESK. Trimming took 4 bases from V and 4 from J; bases not matched to a gene: 3. Specimen: peripheral blood. The rearrangement joins TRBV14 to TRBJ2-2; 10 bases are shared with TRBD2. The source of this sequence is a woman aged 55-70 years with acute or convalescent COVID-19. CDR3 nucleotides: TGTGCCAGCAGCCTGTCTAGCGGGGGCACCGGGGAGCTGTTTTTT. Translating gives CASSLSSGGTGELFF.